The clone carrying this TCR beta chain was counted at least ten times. TCR cDNA molecules each had a unique molecular identifier. One entry per CDR3 protein, called by TCRdb with MiXCR from the 5' RACE reads. The sample lists some 8,700 distinct CDR3 sequences; less than 9% were seen once. The sample originates from a study of spatial heterogeneity in lung cancer. About the research overall: There were consistently more beta-chain sequences detected than alpha-chain sequences. As counted in raw reads, each unique TCR and UMI combination appeared more than ten times on average.

Time point described: sample taken at primary tumor resection. No cell sorting; template was whole RNA from tumor, lung tissue or PBMC. Donation came from approximately 69 patients with untreated early-stage non-small cell lung cancer. The germline gives CDR1 MGHRA, CDR2 YSYEKL. The CDR3 has 16 amino acids. V dropped 3 bases and J dropped 2; count of bases not matched to a gene: 7. The sample consisted of PBMCs, taken at surgery. This TCR derives from a female donor with early-stage non-small cell lung cancer. The chain employs TRBV4-1 and TRBJ2-1; 7 nucleotides agree with TRBD1. CDR3 bases: TGCGCCAGCAGCCAGTATACAGGGGTGGCCTACAATGAGCAGTTCTTC. Its protein is CASSQYTGVAYNEQFF.